The next 20 T cell receptor beta chains were all read from a single sample in a study of blood T cell repertoires in COVID-19. The assay was immunoSEQ multiplex PCR, and TCRdb's table has in-frame clones only and misses some. The sample contains fewer than 150,000 clones, almost 85% of which appear only once. The sequencing sample was made of peripheral blood. These receptors all stem from a human donor in a cohort sampled during active COVID-19.

The V call is TRBV3-1 (or the pseudogene TRBV3-2), the J call TRBJ2-1; possibly TRBD1 for D (5 bases). Between the trimmed V and J ends, which lost 6 bases and 9 bases, there was a span of 9 bases. This CDR3 has 11 residues. Per the germline V gene, CDR1 is LGHDT and CDR2 is YNNKEL (reference sequence). The CDR3 protein is CASRKTGEQFF. CDR3 coding DNA: TGTGCCAGCAGGAAAACAGGTGAGCAGTTCTTC.

This rearrangement joins TRBV5-1 to TRBJ2-7; tentatively, D is TRBD1 (6 bases). The V end lost 3 bases, the J end lost 0 bases, and 7 bases lay between the germline ends. CDR1 SGHRS and CDR2 YFSETQ come from the germline V gene. This CDR3 has 13 amino acids. In nucleotides, the CDR3 is TGCGCCAGCAGCTGGGACACCTCCTACGAGCAGTACTTC. Protein product: CASSWDTSYEQYF.

This chain connects TRBV6-5 to TRBJ2-1, with a weak D call TRBD2 (5 bases). Trimming took off 9 bases at V and 0 bases at J, with 9 bases between the two ends. Per the germline V gene, CDR1 is MNHEY and CDR2 is SVGAGI. This CDR3 comprises 13 residues. In DNA form, the CDR3 reads TGTGCCAGTCAGCGGTCCTCCTACAATGAGCAGTTCTTC. Residues: CASQRSSYNEQFF.

The chain uses TRBV4-1 and TRBJ2-3; possible D gene TRBD1, 5 bases. The CDR3 covers 20 residues. From germline, CDR1 is MGHRA and CDR2 YSYEKL. The V and J ends lost 0 bases and 0 bases respectively, with 22 bases between them. DNA of the CDR3: TGCGCCAGCAGCCAAGAGGGGCGTGGACGTTACTCTTTTAGCACAGATACGCAGTATTTT. Translation gives CASSQEGRGRYSFSTDTQYF.

As to this clone: This may come from a read error, since a much larger clone is one base off. V is TRBV6-6 and J is TRBJ1-2; TRBD1 might be the D (5 bases). Germline-derived CDR1 and CDR2 are MNHNY and SVGAGI (reference sequence). This CDR3 is built from 13 residues. Trimming removed 2 bases at V and 3 bases at J, with 7 bases between. The chain's CDR3 is CASSYETDYGYTF. The CDR3, as DNA: TGTGCCAGCAGTTACGAGACAGACTATGGCTACACCTTC.

The chain couples TRBV10-2 to TRBJ1-2, with 7 positions matching TRBD1. V lost 5 bases and J lost 6; bases outside the gene matches: 9. The V gene's germline CDR1 is WSHSY and CDR2 SAAADI. The CDR3 extends over 14 amino acids. CDR3 nucleotide sequence: TGCGCCAGCAGTCCAGGGGGTAGCGTTAATGGCTACACCTTC. Amino acid sequence: CASSPGGSVNGYTF.

The chain links TRBV18 to TRBJ2-3, with a tentative D call TRBD2 (5 bases). This CDR3 contains 15 residues. In germline, CDR1 is KGHSH, CDR2 LQKENI. Trimming shortened V by 1 base and J by 0 bases, and 8 bases separated the two germline ends. In DNA form, the CDR3 reads TGTGCCAGCTCACCACGAGCGGCTAGCACAGATACGCAGTATTTT. Translated: CASSPRAASTDTQYF.

The count of this clone is one. The V gene is TRBV19, the J gene TRBJ1-2; no firm D call. V lost 3 bases to trimming and J lost 1 base, with 3 bases between them. Germline V gene lookup returns CDR1 LNHDA and CDR2 SQIVND (reference sequence). This CDR3 contains 12 residues. The CDR3 loop reads CASSIRNYGYTF. The CDR3 DNA follows: TGTGCCAGTAGTATCCGTAACTATGGCTACACCTTC.

This chain links TRBV6-5 with TRBJ1-1; 9 positions match TRBD1. The CDR3 runs 14 residues. The germline V gene has CDR1 MNHEY and CDR2 SVGAGI. V lost 6 bases to trimming and J lost 6 bases; unmatched junction nucleotides: 8. DNA of the CDR3: TGTGCCAGCAGGCGTACAGGGGGCCAGGCTGAAGCTTTCTTT. It specifies CASRRTGGQAEAFF.

This chain connects TRBV27 to TRBJ2-6, with unresolved D. The CDR3 is made up of 15 amino acids. Trimming cost V 5 bases and J 0 bases, with 8 bases left between them. In germline, CDR1 is MNHEY, CDR2 SMNVEV (reference sequence). Here the CDR3 reads CASSPTSSGANVLTF. CDR3 bases: TGTGCCAGCAGTCCAACCAGCTCTGGGGCCAACGTCCTGACTTTC.

In DNA, the CDR3 is TGTGCCAGCAGCTTAGAACAGGGGCCCCCCGACGAGCAGTACTTC. It codes for CASSLEQGPPDEQYF. This chain joins TRBV7-2 and TRBJ2-7; 7 nucleotides align to TRBD1. The V segment lost 1 base and the J segment 5 bases; nucleotides outside the gene matches: 8. Germline values: CDR1 SGHTA, CDR2 FQGNSA. CDR3 length: 15 residues.

The V call is TRBV2, the J call TRBJ2-3, with 7 positions matching TRBD1. This CDR3 is 15 amino acids long. Trimming cost V 6 bases and J 2 bases; bases outside gene matches: 8. The V gene's germline CDR1 is SNHLY and CDR2 FYNNEI. CDR3 residues: CASSPGGSFTDTQYF. CDR3 nucleotide sequence: TGTGCCAGCAGCCCAGGGGGATCGTTCACAGATACGCAGTATTTT.

This chain uses TRBV10-2 with TRBJ2-2; 7 nucleotides agree with TRBD1. Germline CDR1 is WSHSY and CDR2 is SAAADI. There are 13 residues in the CDR3. V dropped 11 bases and J dropped 1; count of bases not matched to a gene: 4. The CDR3 loop is CAGRTGNTGELFF. The CDR3 nucleotides are TGCGCCGGACGGACAGGGAACACCGGGGAGCTGTTTTTT.

V and J are TRBV5-8 and TRBJ2-3, with 14 bases lining up with TRBD2. This CDR3 contains 16 residues. CDR1 and CDR2 from the germline V gene are SGHTS and YDEGEE. J was trimmed by 4 bases and V by 2 bases; bases with no gene match: 3. The CDR3 spells CASSLGTSGGSDTQYF. CDR3 DNA: TGTGCCAGCAGCTTAGGGACTAGCGGGGGATCAGATACGCAGTATTTT. Full variable domain (missing parts from reference TRBV5-8 and TRBJ2-3): EAGVTQSPTHLIKTRGQQATLRCSPISGHTSVYWYQQALGLGLQFLLWYDEGEERNRGNFPPRFSGRQFPNYSSELNVNALELEDSALYLCASSLGTSGGSDTQYFGPGTRLTVL.

This chain joins TRBV7-8 and TRBJ1-2; D possibly corresponds to TRBD1 (6 bases). The V gene lost 4 bases and the J gene lost 2 bases, with 11 bases spanning the gap. This CDR3 has 14 residues. From germline, CDR1 is SGHVS and CDR2 FQNEAQ. DNA of the CDR3: TGTGCCAGCAGCTCCTCGGGGGGCAACTATGGCTACACCTTC. Protein sequence: CASSSSGGNYGYTF.

The V call is TRBV18, the J call TRBJ2-2; weak D call: TRBD1 (6 bases). Per germline, CDR1 KGHSH and CDR2 LQKENI. The CDR3 extends over 16 amino acids. V gave up 0 bases and J gave up 6 bases, with 14 bases separating them. The DNA for the CDR3 is TGTGCCAGCTCACCACCTTTGGGACACCTGCCCGGGGAGCTGTTTTTT. Amino acid sequence: CASSPPLGHLPGELFF.

V gene TRBV30 combines with J gene TRBJ1-2, with D uncertain. This CDR3 is built from 15 residues. CDR1 and CDR2 (germline): GTSNPN, SVGIG (reference sequence). Trimming removed 4 bases at V and 2 bases at J, with 17 bases between. DNA of the CDR3: TGTGCCTGGACCGAGGGAGGAATGAGCAACTATGGCTACACCTTC. Translation gives CAWTEGGMSNYGYTF.

The J gene is TRBJ2-1, the V gene TRBV6-5; TRBD2 agrees at 9 bases. Germline V gene sequence: CDR1 MNHEY, CDR2 SVGAGI. Germline trimming cut 5 bases from V and 6 bases from J; bases unmatched to any gene: 8. CDR3 size: 15 residues. CDR3 amino acids: CASSKTSGTFNEQFF. CDR3 in DNA: TGTGCCAGCAGTAAGACTAGCGGTACATTCAATGAGCAGTTCTTC.

The J gene is TRBJ2-7, the V gene TRBV5-1; 9 nucleotides line up with TRBD2. V dropped 0 bases and J dropped 2; count of bases not matched to a gene: 12. Germline V gene sequence: CDR1 SGHRS, CDR2 YFSETQ. This CDR3 comprises 18 residues. The CDR3 reads CASSLGANGLAGAYEQYF. As DNA, the CDR3 is TGCGCCAGCAGCTTGGGAGCTAATGGCTTAGCGGGGGCCTACGAGCAGTACTTC.

The chain carries TRBV9 and TRBJ2-1, with no clear D. The V gene's germline CDR1 is SGDLS and CDR2 YYNGEE. The V gene lost 3 bases and the J gene lost 2 bases, with 15 bases spanning the gap. The CDR3 extends over 16 amino acids. This CDR3 reads CASSAQSVLPYNEQFF. As DNA, the CDR3 is TGTGCCAGCAGCGCACAGTCTGTGCTTCCCTACAATGAGCAGTTCTTC.